What follows are 11 T cell receptor beta chains derived from one specimen sequenced in a study of human T cells and chemical hapten exposure. As to time point: pre-sensitization, week 0. Treatment noted: therapeutic diphenylcyclopropenone sensitization with weekly scalp DPC. MiXCR was run by TCRdb on the RACE reads, yielding one entry per CDR3 protein. The repertoire consists of tens of thousands of distinct CDR3 sequences, with approximately 14% occurring once and the leading ten covering around 4.2%. The sequences come from whole blood, collected in connection with sensitization to the hapten diphenylcyclopropenone (DPC). The receptors come from a woman aged 50 to 60 with alopecia areata. Some clones in this sample may be carry-over from other donors' samples.

This sequence joins TRBV6-4 and TRBJ1-2, with 7 bases lining up with TRBD1. The V and J ends lost 4 bases and 4 bases, in that order; junction bases with no gene match: 12. Germline lookup yields CDR1 MRHNA and CDR2 SNTAGT. The CDR3 covers 16 residues. The CDR3 sequence is CASSAQPGQSSYGYTF. The CDR3 coding sequence is TGTGCCAGCAGTGCCCAGCCGGGACAGAGCTCCTATGGCTACACCTTC.

This clonotype was observed a few times. CDR3 DNA sequence: TGTGCCAGCAGCTTCCCCACGGGGGCGGGGCTCTACGAGCAGTACTTC. Protein product: CASSFPTGAGLYEQYF. V and J are TRBV7-4 and TRBJ2-7; D assignment may be TRBD1 or TRBD2 (6 bases each). The CDR3 consists of 16 residues. From germline, CDR1 is SGHVT and CDR2 SQSDAQ. With 3 bases removed from V and 3 bases from J, the gap between germline ends came to 18 bases.

The J gene is TRBJ1-5, the V gene TRBV12-3 or TRBV12-4; D possibly corresponds to TRBD1 (5 bases). The CDR3 covers 15 residues. V lost 0 bases and J lost 5, with 11 bases in between. In nucleotides, the CDR3 is TGTGCCAGCAGTTTAGCTCAGACAGCTGATCAGCCCCAGCATTTT. Its translation is CASSLAQTADQPQHF.

This chain links TRBV3-1 with TRBJ1-3; D is possibly TRBD1 (5 bases). V gave up 1 base and J gave up 4 bases, with 8 bases separating them. This CDR3 has 14 residues. CDR1 LGHDT and CDR2 YNNKEL come from the germline V gene (reference sequence). Here the CDR3 reads CASSQVPGGNTIYF. As DNA, the CDR3 is TGTGCCAGCAGCCAAGTTCCAGGGGGAAACACCATATATTTT. The full variable domain, its missing parts supplied by reference TRBV3-1 and TRBJ1-3, is DTAVSQTPKYLVTQMGNDKSIKCEQNLGHDTMYWYKQDSKKFLKIMFSYNNKELIINETVPNRFSPKSPDKAHLNLHINSLELGDSAVYFCASSQVPGGNTIYFGEGSWLTVV.

This clonotype occurred many times. CDR3: CASSPNRQENTEAFF. In nucleotides, the CDR3 is TGTGCCAGCTCACCGAACAGACAGGAGAACACTGAAGCTTTCTTT. The chain joins TRBV18 to TRBJ1-1, with D possibly matching TRBD1 (6 bases). The V end was cut by 3 bases, the J end by 1 base, with 12 bases between. The CDR3 runs 15 residues. Germline V lookup: CDR1 KGHSH, CDR2 LQKENI.

The chain combines TRBV6-6 with TRBJ1-6; D is unclear. Trimming shortened V by 2 bases and J by 7 bases, and 9 bases separated the two germline ends. The CDR3 covers 14 residues. The germline V gene has CDR1 MNHNY and CDR2 SVGAGI (reference sequence). The chain's CDR3 is CASSYGGRNSPLHF. DNA of the CDR3: TGTGCCAGCAGTTACGGAGGCCGAAATTCACCCCTCCACTTT.

In this sample, this clonotype turned up a few times. This chain links TRBV28 with TRBJ2-7; 11 nucleotides align to TRBD2. The ends lost 6 bases at V and 2 bases at J; junction bases unmatched: 6. This CDR3 region has 15 residues. Germline V gene sequence: CDR1 MDHEN, CDR2 SYDVKM. CDR3 in amino acids: CASRDGTSGTYEQYF. The CDR3 DNA follows: TGTGCCAGCAGGGACGGGACTAGCGGAACCTACGAGCAGTACTTC.

This clonotype was seen more than once but under ten times. V gene TRBV7-6 combines with J gene TRBJ2-5, with 10 bases identical to TRBD1. The CDR3 is 14 amino acids. J gave up 3 bases and V 5 bases, and 3 bases lay outside the gene matches. Germline V gives CDR1 SGHVS, CDR2 FNYEAQ. The DNA for the CDR3 is TGTGCCAGCAGCCCTGGGACAGGGGAAGAGACCCAGTACTTC. Translating gives CASSPGTGEETQYF.

The gene calls are TRBV20-1 and TRBJ2-7; 8 positions agree with TRBD2. The CDR3 length is 16 residues. Unmatched junction bases numbered 9, after V lost 2 bases and J lost 0 bases. Germline V gene sequence: CDR1 DFQATT, CDR2 SNEGSKA (reference sequence). This chain's CDR3 is CSARKEGTRSSYEQYF. CDR3 in DNA: TGCAGTGCTAGAAAGGAGGGGACTAGATCCTCCTACGAGCAGTACTTC.

The chain has TRBV5-1 and TRBJ2-7, with TRBD2 matching 9 bases. CDR3 size: 15 residues. The germline V gene encodes CDR1 SGHRS and CDR2 YFSETQ. With 3 bases clipped from V and 2 bases from J, the junction kept 6 bases outside the gene matches. CDR3 amino acids: CASSSSAGGAYEQYF. CDR3 DNA sequence: TGCGCCAGCAGCTCATCAGCGGGGGGAGCCTACGAGCAGTACTTC.

V usage is TRBV19 and J usage is TRBJ1-1, with D unresolved. Trimming pared 3 bases from V and 1 base from J, leaving 9 bases between. Germline V gene sequence: CDR1 LNHDA, CDR2 SQIVND (reference sequence). The CDR3 is 14 residues long. The CDR3, as DNA: TGTGCCAGTAGTATTTTTGGTGCGAACACTGAAGCTTTCTTT. Amino acids: CASSIFGANTEAFF. Supplemented by reference TRBV19 and TRBJ1-1, the full variable domain reads DGGITQSPKYLFRKEGQNVTLSCEQNLNHDAMYWYRQDPGQGLRLIYYSQIVNDFQKGDIAEGYSVSREKKESFPLTVTSAQKNPTAFYLCASSIFGANTEAFFGQGTRLTVV.